This T cell receptor beta chain was identified in a study of regulatory T cells in long-lasting Graves disease. Overall study findings and caveats: Persistent disease preferred TRBV28, TRBJ1-2 and TRBJ2-5.

There are a few counts of this clonotype. Its specificity is unknown. Described time point: newly diagnosed GD, antithyroid drugs for less than 3 months. With RNA extracted from PBMCs as input, the TCR library was made. Construction of TCR beta libraries relied on iRepertoire HTBI primers and on Arm-PCR targeting CDR3 regions. TCRdb redid the calling of the multiplex PCR reads with MiXCR, one entry per CDR3 protein. Altogether 400,000 to 500,000 distinct CDR3 sequences are present, less than 15% being singletons, with the ten largest covering over 15%. The length of the CDR3 is 13 residues. Germline values: CDR1 SEHNR, CDR2 FQNEAQ (reference sequence). Trimming stripped 7 bases from V and 1 base from J, with 11 bases between. These data were also filed under a second study, of T cells in Graves' hyperthyroidism and ophthalmopathy.

The starting material was peripheral blood mononuclear cells (PBMCs), obtained at new diagnosis, from a patient treated with antithyroid drugs. The rearrangement joins TRBV7-9 to TRBJ2-7, with a tentative D call TRBD1 (6 bases). The TCR originated in a woman aged 50 to 60 with Graves disease. The CDR3 protein is CASTRDTSYEQYF. The CDR3 region has the DNA TGTGCCAGCACCAGGGACACATCCTACGAGCAGTACTTC.